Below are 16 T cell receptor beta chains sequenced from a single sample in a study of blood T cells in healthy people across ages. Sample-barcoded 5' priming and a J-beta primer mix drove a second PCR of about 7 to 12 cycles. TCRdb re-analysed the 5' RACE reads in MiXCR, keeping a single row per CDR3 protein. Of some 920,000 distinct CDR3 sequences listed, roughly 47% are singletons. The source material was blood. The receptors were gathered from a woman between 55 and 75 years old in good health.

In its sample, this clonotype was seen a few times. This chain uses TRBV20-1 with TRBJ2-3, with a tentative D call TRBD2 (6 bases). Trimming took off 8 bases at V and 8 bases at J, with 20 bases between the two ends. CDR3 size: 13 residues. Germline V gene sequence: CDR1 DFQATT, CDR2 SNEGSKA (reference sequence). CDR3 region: CSNSGTSLGTQYF. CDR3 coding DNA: TGCAGTAACTCCGGGACTTCTCTGGGTACGCAGTATTTT.

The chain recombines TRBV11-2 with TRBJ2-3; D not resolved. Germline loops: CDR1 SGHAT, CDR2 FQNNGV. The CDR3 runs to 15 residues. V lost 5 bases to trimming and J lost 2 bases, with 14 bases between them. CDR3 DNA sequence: TGTGCCAGCAGCAATGGGCGGTCGAACACAGATACGCAGTATTTT. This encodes CASSNGRSNTDTQYF.

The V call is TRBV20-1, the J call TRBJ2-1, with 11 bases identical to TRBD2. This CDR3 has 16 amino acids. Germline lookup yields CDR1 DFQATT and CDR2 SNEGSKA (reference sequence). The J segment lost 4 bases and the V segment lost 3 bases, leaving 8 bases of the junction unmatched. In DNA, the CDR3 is TGCAGTGCTAGTCCTGTAGCGGGAGGGAGATACAATGAGCAGTTCTTC. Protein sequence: CSASPVAGGRYNEQFF.

The DNA of the CDR3 is TGCAGCGTTGAAGGATTAGCGGGAGGACCCAATGAGCAGTTCTTC. Residues: CSVEGLAGGPNEQFF. This chain connects TRBV29-1 to TRBJ2-1; 10 bases line up with TRBD2. The trim removed 1 base at V and 6 bases at J, leaving 6 bases unmatched. The CDR3 contains 15 residues. Germline V gives CDR1 SQVTM, CDR2 ANQGSEA.

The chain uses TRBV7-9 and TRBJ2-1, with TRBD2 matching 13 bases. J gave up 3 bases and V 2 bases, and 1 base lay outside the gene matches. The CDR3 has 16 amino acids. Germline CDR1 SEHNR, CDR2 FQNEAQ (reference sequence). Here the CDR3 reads CASSLRLAGGYNEQFF. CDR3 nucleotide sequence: TGTGCCAGCAGCTTAAGACTAGCGGGAGGCTACAATGAGCAGTTCTTC.

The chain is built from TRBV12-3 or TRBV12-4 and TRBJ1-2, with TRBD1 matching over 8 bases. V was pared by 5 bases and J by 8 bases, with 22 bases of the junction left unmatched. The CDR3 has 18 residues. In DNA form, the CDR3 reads TGTGCCAGCAGTCCCGGCAGGGGGCTATTCCCTAGGGGTGACGGCTACACCTTC. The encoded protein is CASSPGRGLFPRGDGYTF.

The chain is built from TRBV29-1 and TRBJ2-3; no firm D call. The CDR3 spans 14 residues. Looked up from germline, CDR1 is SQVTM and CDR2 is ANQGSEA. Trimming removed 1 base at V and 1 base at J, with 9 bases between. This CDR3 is CSVEGGKGTDTQYF. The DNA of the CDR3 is TGCAGCGTTGAAGGGGGAAAGGGCACAGATACGCAGTATTTT.

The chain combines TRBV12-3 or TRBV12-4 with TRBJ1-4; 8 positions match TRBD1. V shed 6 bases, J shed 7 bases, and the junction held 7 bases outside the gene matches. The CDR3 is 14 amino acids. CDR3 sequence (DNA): TGTGCCAGCAGCCAGACAGGGGAGGCTGAAAAACTGTTTTTT. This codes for CASSQTGEAEKLFF.

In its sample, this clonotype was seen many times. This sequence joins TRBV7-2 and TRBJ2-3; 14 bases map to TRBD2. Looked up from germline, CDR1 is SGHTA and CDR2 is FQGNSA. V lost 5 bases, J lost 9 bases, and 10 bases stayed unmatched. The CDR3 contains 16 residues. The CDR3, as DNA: TGTGCCAGCAGCCTTGGGACTAGCGGGAGCCTAGGAACGCAGTATTTT. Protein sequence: CASSLGTSGSLGTQYF.

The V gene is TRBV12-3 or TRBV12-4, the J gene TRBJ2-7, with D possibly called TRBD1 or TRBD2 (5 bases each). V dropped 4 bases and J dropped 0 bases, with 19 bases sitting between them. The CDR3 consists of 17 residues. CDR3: CASSWTPWTGSSYEQYF. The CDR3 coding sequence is TGTGCCAGCAGTTGGACACCCTGGACTGGAAGCTCCTACGAGCAGTACTTC.

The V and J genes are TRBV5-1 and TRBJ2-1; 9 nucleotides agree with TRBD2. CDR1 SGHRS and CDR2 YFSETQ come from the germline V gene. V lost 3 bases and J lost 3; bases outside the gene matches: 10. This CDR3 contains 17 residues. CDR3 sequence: CASSSYFVSGGYNEQFF. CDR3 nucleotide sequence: TGCGCCAGCAGCTCCTATTTTGTTAGCGGGGGCTACAATGAGCAGTTCTTC.

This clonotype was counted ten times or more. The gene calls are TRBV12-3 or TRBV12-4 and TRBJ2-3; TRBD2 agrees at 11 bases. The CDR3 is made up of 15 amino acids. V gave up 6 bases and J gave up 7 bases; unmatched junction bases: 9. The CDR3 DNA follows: TGTGCCAGCAGCCCTACTAGCGGGAGTCAGCATACGCAGTATTTT. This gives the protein CASSPTSGSQHTQYF.

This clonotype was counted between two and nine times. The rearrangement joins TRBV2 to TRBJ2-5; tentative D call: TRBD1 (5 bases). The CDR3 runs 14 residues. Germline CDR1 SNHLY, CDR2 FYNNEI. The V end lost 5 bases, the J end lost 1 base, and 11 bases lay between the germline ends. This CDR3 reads CASSLRTSQETQYF. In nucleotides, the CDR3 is TGTGCCAGCAGTCTACGGACATCCCAAGAGACCCAGTACTTC.

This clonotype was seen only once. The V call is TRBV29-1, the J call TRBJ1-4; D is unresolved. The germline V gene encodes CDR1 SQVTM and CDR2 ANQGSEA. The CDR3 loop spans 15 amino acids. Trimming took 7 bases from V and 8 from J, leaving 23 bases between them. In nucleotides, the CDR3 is TGCAGCGGAATTTCCGCGCATCTGCGAGGGGAAAAACTGTTTTTT. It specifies CSGISAHLRGEKLFF.

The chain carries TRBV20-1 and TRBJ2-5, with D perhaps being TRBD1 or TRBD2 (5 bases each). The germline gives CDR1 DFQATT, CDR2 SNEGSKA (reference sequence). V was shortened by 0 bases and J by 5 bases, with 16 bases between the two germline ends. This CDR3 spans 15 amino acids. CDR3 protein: CSARDLLVWGETQYF. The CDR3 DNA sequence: TGCAGTGCTAGAGATCTCCTTGTTTGGGGGGAGACCCAGTACTTC.

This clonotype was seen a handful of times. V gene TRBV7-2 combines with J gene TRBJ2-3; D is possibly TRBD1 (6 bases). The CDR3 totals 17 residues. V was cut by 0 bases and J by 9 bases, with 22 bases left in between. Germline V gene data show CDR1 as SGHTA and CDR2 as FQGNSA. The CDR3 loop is CASSLAPLRDTTFTQYF. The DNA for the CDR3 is TGTGCCAGCAGCTTAGCGCCGCTCCGGGACACCACTTTCACGCAGTATTTT.